This entry concerns a single T cell receptor beta chain. Its antigen is unknown. Base qualities are not recorded, but no much larger clone differs from it by a single base. TCRbeta CDR3 regions were amplified from genomic DNA using the immunoSEQ Assay, a bias-controlled multiplex PCR. In the original analysis: Within the assay, amplification of reference gene primers was used to estimate how many nucleated cells each sample contained. Sequence reads were collapsed and filtered to measure the absolute abundance of every unique TCRbeta CDR3 rearrangement. For each sample, productive Simpson clonality was calculated as the square root of Simpson's diversity index across productive rearrangements. Sourced from immuneACCESS, this table was stored by TCRdb with only in-frame sequences that have V and J called. A share of the clones is absent; for the studies checked, an unresolved V gene accounts for under half, and the remainder has no known explanation. V, J and clone size were drawn from that table, and D and trimming were deduced from the DNA. In this sample the table shows 150,000 to 200,000 clones, approximately 90% of which occur a single time. The ten largest account for about 5% of the sample.

This entry comes from a study of blood T cell repertoires in COVID-19 (TCRdb year 2020). For the study in its entirety: Collaborator samples came from the United States, Italy and Spain and covered acute and convalescent phases of COVID-19. The material from the prospective study consisted of cDNA or gDNA derived from T cells, B-cell-depleted T cells, or PBMCs. Deeply sampled blood TCRbeta repertoires from subjects exposed to, actively infected with, or recovered from COVID-19 were included in the dataset. The repertoires were released in a freely available public database intended as a resource for research on the immune response to SARS-CoV-2. Samples came from the ongoing ImmuneRACE study (first 160 participants) plus 1,254 subjects from 6 global collaborators. Sample metadata almost always included a de-identified subject ID, COVID-19 status, age in years and sex. Where available, HLA class I and class II types were taken from metadata supplied by the sample provider and were not determined by assay-based typing. What the work shows at the level of the full study, not this receptor alone: Clinical and demographic metadata were provided uncurated, with the amount varying by source and participant.

Including cysteine and phenylalanine, the CDR3 has 15 amino acids. Only the CDR3 part of the read is kept: 45 bases, read in frame from the first base. The germline V gene (reference sequence) supplies CDR1 SEHNR and CDR2 FQNEAQ. The germline V end is reduced by 5 bases and the J end by 4 bases; junction bases left unmatched: 3. Each collaborating institution followed its own protocols to collect whole blood in K2EDTA tubes. For TCRbeta analysis, collaborators shipped samples as frozen whole blood, isolated PBMCs, or DNA extracted from either of those sample types. Sequenced input: peripheral blood. This receptor was identified in a human donor in a cohort sampled during active COVID-19. The chain was built from TRBV7-9 and TRBJ2-1; TRBD2 matches 12 bases in the middle. The encoded CDR3 is CASSPGLAGYNEQFF. The bases are TGTGCCAGCAGCCCCGGACTAGCGGGGTACAATGAGCAGTTCTTC.